This T cell receptor beta chain was recovered during a study of breast tumors, draining lymph nodes, adjacent tissues. The CDR3 contains 13 residues. Germline V lookup: CDR1 SGHNT, CDR2 YYREEE (reference sequence). Trimming left V 4 bases short and J 13 bases short, with 17 bases between. TCRdb reprocessed the multiplex PCR reads with MiXCR, giving one entry per CDR3 protein. The repertoire consists of 15,000 or so distinct CDR3 sequences, with about three fifths occurring once and the leading ten covering about 33%. The TCR sequence derives from a female donor with breast cancer. Some clones in this sample may be carry-over from other donors' samples. This chain joins TRBV5-4 and TRBJ2-2, with a possible D match to TRBD2 (6 bases). The material sequenced was tumor-adjacent breast tissue. CDR3 residues: CASSDSTRDGLFF. The CDR3, as DNA: TGTGCCAGCAGCGACTCGACTAGGGACGGGCTGTTTTTT.